This TCR beta chain comes out of a study of T cells expressing NK-cell markers. Study-wide results and caveats: Clones of NKG2C+ T cells that had expanded were of unclear HCMV specificity.

Per the germline V gene, CDR1 is SGHVS and CDR2 is FNYEAQ. The CDR3 covers 16 residues. Reprocessing the 5' RACE reads, TCRdb reports a single entry for every CDR3 protein and omits DNA. The sample has under 600,000 distinct CDR3 sequences, and its top ten clones hold under 1.5%. Details on this clonotype: The antigen is undetermined.

The rearrangement uses TRBV7-6 and TRBJ2-3; TCRdb selects TRBD1, and the lack of DNA leaves this call unchecked. Sequenced sample: blood T cells: a sorted CD56 or NKG2C T cell subset, CD4+ or CD8+ T cells, or bulk PBMC T cells (not recorded which). This TCR derives from a woman between 50 and 59 years old in good health. CDR3 protein: CASSSRTGYSTDTQYF.